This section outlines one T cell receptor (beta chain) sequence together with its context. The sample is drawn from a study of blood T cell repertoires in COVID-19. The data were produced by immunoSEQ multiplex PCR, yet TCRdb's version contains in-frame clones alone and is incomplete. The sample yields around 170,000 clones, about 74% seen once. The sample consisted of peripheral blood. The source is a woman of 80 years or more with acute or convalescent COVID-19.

The CDR3 DNA reads TGCAGCGTTGTCGTCGGGAGCTCCTACAATGAGCAGTTCTTC. This translates into CSVVVGSSYNEQFF. This rearrangement joins TRBV29-1 to TRBJ2-1; a weak D match, TRBD2 (6 bases). Germline V gene lookup returns CDR1 SQVTM and CDR2 ANQGSEA. This CDR3 is built from 14 residues. V was cut by 4 bases and J by 0 bases, with 10 bases left in between.